These 17 T cell receptor beta chains share one sample of origin, sequenced in a study of identical twins. One entry per CDR3 protein results from TCRdb running MiXCR on the 5' RACE reads. Of about 430,000 distinct CDR3 sequences in the sample, 18% were seen once. Specimen: naive T cells sorted from blood. These receptors came from a man between 45 and 60 years old in good health.

This clonotype was observed a handful of times. This chain links TRBV2 with TRBJ1-5; possible D gene TRBD1, 6 bases. Trimming cost V 7 bases and J 0 bases, with 19 bases left between them. This CDR3 has 17 residues. Looked up from germline, CDR1 is SNHLY and CDR2 is FYNNEI. The CDR3 DNA follows: TGTGCCAGCAAGGCAGGGGACCTTGGTTATAGCAATCAGCCCCAGCATTTT. This sequence encodes CASKAGDLGYSNQPQHF.

In DNA form, the CDR3 reads TGTGCCAGCAGCGGGGGACTAGCGGGAGCCCGGATGCTGGACCAGTACTTC. Its protein is CASSGGLAGARMLDQYF. The V call is TRBV5-5, the J call TRBJ2-5, with 14 nucleotides matching TRBD2. The V gene's germline CDR1 is SGHKS and CDR2 YYEKEE (reference sequence). This CDR3 is 17 amino acids long. Trimming took 4 bases from V and 10 from J; bases not matched to a gene: 15.

There are a few counts of this clonotype. The chain couples TRBV7-8 to TRBJ2-7; weak D call: TRBD1 (5 bases). V dropped 5 bases and J dropped 9 bases, with 20 bases sitting between them. Germline V gene lookup returns CDR1 SGHVS and CDR2 FQNEAQ. The CDR3 runs 14 residues. CDR3 bases: TGTGCCAGCAGCCCTGCCTTAGGGATGCAGGGGCAGTACTTC. Its protein product is CASSPALGMQGQYF.

This clonotype was seen more than once but under ten times. The chain joins TRBV27 to TRBJ2-1; D is unclear. Germline loops: CDR1 MNHEY, CDR2 SMNVEV (reference sequence). V lost 2 bases, J lost 6 bases, and 11 bases lay in between. This CDR3 region has 14 residues. For the CDR3, the DNA is TGTGCCAGCAGTTTAGGCAGGTCGAGCAATGAGCAGTTCTTC. Protein: CASSLGRSSNEQFF.

In this sample, this clonotype turned up a few times. V gene TRBV24-1 combines with J gene TRBJ2-3, with D unclear. This CDR3 has 12 amino acids. The V and J ends lost 0 bases and 6 bases respectively, with 3 bases between them. Germline CDR1 KGHDR, CDR2 SFDVKD. CDR3 sequence reads: CATSDLVDTQYF. CDR3 DNA sequence: TGTGCCACCAGTGATTTGGTGGATACGCAGTATTTT.

This clonotype was detected many times. The chain carries TRBV20-1 and TRBJ1-1; D call uncertain. Trimming took off 6 bases at V and 1 base at J, with 9 bases between the two ends. The CDR3 extends over 12 amino acids. CDR1 and CDR2 (germline): DFQATT, SNEGSKA (reference sequence). The CDR3 is CSAGKGNTEAFF. The CDR3 nucleotides read TGCAGTGCCGGGAAGGGGAACACTGAAGCTTTCTTT.

Only a few counts were recorded for this clonotype. V and J are TRBV20-1 and TRBJ2-1, with 12 bases lining up with TRBD2. The J segment lost 10 bases and the V segment lost 5 bases, leaving 9 bases of the junction unmatched. Germline-derived CDR1 and CDR2 are DFQATT and SNEGSKA (reference sequence). This CDR3 region has 14 residues. The CDR3 here is CSAPASGRAYEQFF. CDR3 coding DNA: TGCAGTGCTCCCGCTAGCGGGAGGGCCTACGAGCAGTTCTTC.

The chain couples TRBV6-2 or TRBV6-3 to TRBJ2-1; D not resolved. V was trimmed by 3 bases and J by 11 bases, leaving 8 bases between them. The CDR3 is 11 residues long. The V gene's germline CDR1 is MNHEY and CDR2 SVGEGT. CDR3 DNA sequence: TGTGCCAGCAGTTATAATCGGCAGCAGTTCTTC. It specifies CASSYNRQQFF.

This clonotype was observed a handful of times. This sequence joins TRBV7-3 and TRBJ2-2, with 7 bases aligning to TRBD1. Germline V CDR1 and CDR2: SGHTA, FQGTGA. CDR3 size: 16 residues. V shed 5 bases and J 1 base; nucleotides not matched to a gene: 7. In nucleotides, the CDR3 is TGTGCCAGCAGCCCGGCTAACAGGGGGAACACCGGGGAGCTGTTTTTT. This translates into CASSPANRGNTGELFF.

J is TRBJ2-1 and V is TRBV2; possibly TRBD2 for D (6 bases). V lost 5 bases and J lost 6, with 11 bases in between. CDR3 length equals 13 residues. Per germline, CDR1 SNHLY and CDR2 FYNNEI. CDR3 in DNA: TGTGCCAGCAGTACCCGGACTATCAATGAGCAGTTCTTC. The encoded protein is CASSTRTINEQFF.

This chain links TRBV15 with TRBJ1-1, with 9 bases lining up with TRBD1. The CDR3 runs 11 residues. CDR1 and CDR2 (germline): LNHNV, YYDKDF (reference sequence). The J segment lost 4 bases and the V segment lost 9 bases, leaving 0 bases of the junction unmatched. The CDR3 reads CATTGGTEAFF. The DNA of the CDR3 is TGTGCCACGACAGGGGGCACTGAAGCTTTCTTT. The full variable domain, with the rest looked up from reference TRBV15 and TRBJ1-1, is DAMVIQNPRYQVTQFGKPVTLSCSQTLNHNVMYWYQQKSSQAPKLLFHYYDKDFNNEADTPDNFQSRRPNTSFCFLDIRSPGLGDTAMYLCATTGGTEAFFGQGTRLTVV.

This clonotype was detected a few times. The rearrangement links TRBV11-2 to TRBJ2-1; 14 bases fit TRBD2. There are 20 residues in the CDR3. Germline trimming cut 5 bases from V and 0 bases from J; bases unmatched to any gene: 12. The germline gives CDR1 SGHAT, CDR2 FQNNGV. CDR3 in DNA: TGTGCCAGCAGCCAAAACCCAGGACTAGCGGGAGGCCCCTCCTACAATGAGCAGTTCTTC. Amino acids: CASSQNPGLAGGPSYNEQFF. Filled out from reference TRBV11-2 and TRBJ2-1, the complete variable domain reads EAGVAQSPRYKIIEKRQSVAFWCNPISGHATLYWYQQILGQGPKLLIQFQNNGVVDDSQLPKDRFSAERLKGVDSTLKIQPAKLEDSAVYLCASSQNPGLAGGPSYNEQFFGPGTRLTVL.

The V call is TRBV7-3, the J call TRBJ2-1; 8 nucleotides match TRBD2. Per the germline V gene, CDR1 is SGHTA and CDR2 is FQGTGA. V dropped 6 bases and J dropped 7; count of bases not matched to a gene: 8. This CDR3 is 14 amino acids long. CDR3 nucleotides: TGTGCCAGCAGTACCCGGGGGGGAACTAATGAGCAGTTCTTC. It codes for CASSTRGGTNEQFF. The whole variable domain, filled in from reference TRBV7-3 and TRBJ2-1, reads GAGVSQTPSNKVTEKGKYVELRCDPISGHTALYWYRQSLGQGPEFLIYFQGTGAADDSGLPNDRFFAVRPEGSVSTLKIQRTERGDSAVYLCASSTRGGTNEQFFGPGTRLTVL.

This clonotype has only a few counts. The chain combines TRBV5-1 with TRBJ1-1, with 7 bases fitting TRBD1. V shed 0 bases, J shed 1 base, and the junction held 3 bases outside the gene matches. Germline lookup yields CDR1 SGHRS and CDR2 YFSETQ. The CDR3 covers 15 residues. CDR3 amino acids: CASSLDRGANTEAFF. The CDR3 DNA is TGCGCCAGCAGCTTGGACAGGGGAGCGAACACTGAAGCTTTCTTT.

The gene calls are TRBV4-3 and TRBJ2-5; 11 bases line up with TRBD2. The CDR3 consists of 16 residues. CDR1 and CDR2 from the germline V gene are LGHNA and YSLEER. The V segment lost 3 bases and the J segment 5 bases; nucleotides outside the gene matches: 8. In DNA, the CDR3 is TGCGCCAGCAGCCAGTCGGCTAGCGGGAGGTGGGAGACCCAGTACTTC. Its protein is CASSQSASGRWETQYF.

The gene calls are TRBV6-2 or TRBV6-3 and TRBJ1-5; possible D gene TRBD1, 5 bases. Deletions cut 6 bases from V and 0 bases from J, with 12 bases between. Per the germline V gene, CDR1 is MNHEY and CDR2 is SVGEGT. The CDR3 runs 15 residues. The CDR3 sequence: CASSTSGISNQPQHF. The CDR3 DNA reads as TGTGCCAGCAGCACCTCAGGGATTAGCAATCAGCCCCAGCATTTT.

This clonotype was recorded many times. This chain joins TRBV24-1 and TRBJ1-1, with 8 bases lining up with TRBD1. Germline V gene lookup returns CDR1 KGHDR and CDR2 SFDVKD. This CDR3 region has 14 residues. J lost 1 base, V lost 7 bases, and 4 bases had no gene match. Written as DNA, the CDR3 is TGTGCCACCAGACGACAGGGGTCGAACACTGAAGCTTTCTTT. It codes for CATRRQGSNTEAFF.